A selection of T cell receptor beta chains follows, all from one sample in a study of cytomegalovirus exposure and HLA in healthy donors. TCRdb keeps only in-frame clones here, not all; method: immunoSEQ multiplex PCR. The data show under 85,000 clones, about 78% seen once. The specimen was PBMCs. These receptor sequences come from a man younger than 35 in good health and CMV-seronegative. CDR3s include the opening cysteine and the closing phenylalanine or tryptophan. A D gene is named only where the DNA matches it firmly. Clone sizes are given selectively: once, few, many, or a class where the clone is expanded.

j_call | v_call | clone_size | d_call | cdr3_aa | cdr3_nt
TRBJ2-6 | TRBV7-9 | . | . | CASSLRTAISTSGANVLTF | TGTGCCAGCAGCTTGCGGACAGCTATTTCAACCTCTGGGGCCAACGTCCTGACTTTC
TRBJ1-1 | TRBV27 | . | . | CASSRRVGERLGTEAFF | TGTGCCAGCAGCCGGCGTGTAGGGGAAAGGCTAGGCACTGAAGCTTTCTTT
TRBJ2-3 | TRBV2 | . | TRBD1 | CASSERGGQGGGSITDTQYF | TGTGCCAGCAGTGAGAGGGGGGGACAGGGCGGCGGTTCGATCACAGATACGCAGTATTTT
TRBJ2-1 | TRBV29-1 | . | TRBD2 | CSVGSGGIHNEQFF | TGCAGCGTCGGCAGCGGGGGGATCCACAATGAGCAGTTCTTC
TRBJ2-4 | TRBV6-6 | once | . | CASSYQQGAKNIQYF | TGTGCCAGCAGTTACCAACAGGGCGCCAAAAACATTCAGTACTTC
TRBJ1-1 | TRBV5-1 | . | . | CASSPLVNTEAFF | TGCGCCAGCAGCCCCCTAGTGAACACTGAAGCTTTCTTT
TRBJ1-2 | TRBV7-9 | few | . | CASSLVNSANYGYTF | TGTGCCAGCAGCTTAGTAAACTCCGCTAACTATGGCTACACCTTC
TRBJ1-2 | TRBV27 | . | . | CASSFPGNPPGGYTF | TGTGCCAGCAGTTTTCCGGGGAATCCGCCGGGGGGCTACACCTTC
TRBJ1-6 | TRBV28 | . | TRBD1 | CASSTKTRGHSPLHF | TGTGCCAGCAGTACGAAAACAAGGGGGCATTCACCCCTCCACTTT
TRBJ1-5 | TRBV5-1 | . | . | CASSLVPLGQPQHF | TGCGCCAGCAGCTTAGTTCCCCTCGGGCAGCCCCAGCATTTT
TRBJ1-6 | TRBV15 | . | . | CATSSNDSPLHF | TGTGCCACCAGCAGTAATGATTCACCCCTCCACTTT
TRBJ2-2 | TRBV7-9 | once | . | CASSLGGYGELFF | TGTGCCAGCAGTCTGGGGGGATACGGGGAGCTGTTTTTT
TRBJ2-3 | TRBV11-2 | . | . | CASSLDGQPDTQYF | TGTGCCAGCAGCTTAGACGGACAGCCCGATACGCAGTATTTT
TRBJ1-1 | TRBV7-2 | once | . | CASSPQNTEAFF | TGTGCCAGCAGCCCACAGAACACTGAAGCTTTCTTT
TRBJ2-5 | TRBV28 | . | TRBD2 | CASSTGLAGSQYF | TGTGCCAGCAGTACTGGACTAGCGGGTTCCCAGTACTTC
TRBJ1-1 | TRBV18 | once | . | CASAQGGNTEAFF | TGTGCCAGCGCCCAGGGAGGGAACACTGAAGCTTTCTTT
TRBJ1-1 | TRBV25-1 | . | . | CASSEYRGTNTEAFF | TGTGCCAGCAGTGAATACCGAGGAACGAACACTGAAGCTTTCTTT
TRBJ1-2 | TRBV5-1 | . | . | CASSLNGALYHGYTF | TGCGCCAGCAGCTTAAATGGAGCTCTTTACCATGGCTACACCTTC
TRBJ1-1 | TRBV28 | few | . | CASRGGTEAFF | TGTGCCAGCAGGGGGGGTACTGAAGCTTTCTTT
TRBJ1-3 | TRBV11-2 | . | . | CASSQLGRGSAGNTIYF | TGTGCCAGCAGCCAGCTTGGTAGGGGGAGTGCTGGAAACACCATATATTTT
TRBJ1-1 | TRBV28 | . | . | CASTSGGGLTEAFF | TGTGCCAGCACCTCCGGGGGGGGATTAACTGAAGCTTTCTTT
TRBJ2-3 | TRBV7-3 | . | . | CASSPGTRPTDTQYF | TGTGCCAGCAGCCCGGGAACTAGACCCACAGATACGCAGTATTTT
TRBJ1-2 | TRBV28 | . | . | CASSSSRAKRGGYTF | TGTGCCAGCAGTTCTTCCCGGGCAAAACGGGGAGGCTACACCTTC
TRBJ2-2 | TRBV29-1 | . | TRBD1 | CSVVDRANTGELFF | TGCAGCGTTGTAGACAGGGCGAACACCGGGGAGCTGTTTTTT
TRBJ1-4 | TRBV28 | . | TRBD1 | CASRRQGLNEKLFF | TGTGCCAGCAGACGACAGGGTCTGAATGAAAAACTGTTTTTT
TRBJ1-1 | TRBV5-1 | . | . | CASSLVFGNTEAFF | TGCGCCAGCAGCTTGGTATTCGGGAACACTGAAGCTTTCTTT
TRBJ1-1 | TRBV10-3 | . | TRBD1 | CASRTGGMENTEDFF | TGTGCCAGCCGGACAGGGGGGATGGAGAACACTGAAGATTTCTTT
TRBJ2-3 | TRBV7-6 | . | TRBD2 | CASSLVASGGFTDTQYF | TGTGCCAGCAGCTTAGTGGCTAGCGGGGGGTTCACAGATACGCAGTATTTT
TRBJ2-7 | TRBV30 | few | . | CAWSLGRDGSYEQYF | TGTGCCTGGAGTCTAGGGCGGGACGGGTCCTACGAGCAGTACTTC
TRBJ1-1 | TRBV9 | . | TRBD1 | CASSVTGASNTEAFF | TGTGCCAGCAGCGTGACAGGGGCTTCAAACACTGAAGCTTTCTTT
TRBJ2-5 | TRBV6-5 | medium-sized | . | CASSAGRETQYF | TGTGCCAGCTCTGCAGGGAGGGAGACCCAGTACTTC
TRBJ2-5 | TRBV6-5 | . | TRBD1 | CASRRQGQETQYF | TGTGCCAGCAGAAGACAGGGCCAAGAGACCCAGTACTTC
TRBJ1-5 | TRBV10-3 | . | TRBD1 | CAIGTGGQPQHF | TGTGCCATCGGGACAGGGGGTCAGCCCCAGCATTTT
TRBJ2-6 | TRBV5-4 | . | TRBD1 | CASSSRTGGSGANVLTF | TGTGCCAGCAGCTCACGGACAGGGGGAAGTGGGGCCAACGTCCTGACTTTC
TRBJ1-1 | TRBV9 | . | TRBD1 | CASSPRDSYTEAFF | TGTGCCAGCAGCCCCCGGGACAGCTACACTGAAGCTTTCTTT
TRBJ1-2 | TRBV28 | . | . | CASKLSGYGYTF | TGTGCCAGCAAGCTATCGGGCTATGGCTACACCTTC
TRBJ2-1 | TRBV5-1 | . | TRBD1 | CASSPPRDRGWYNEQFF | TGCGCCAGCAGCCCACCTCGCGACAGGGGGTGGTACAATGAGCAGTTCTTC
TRBJ1-5 | TRBV21-1 | . | . | CASSIRGVGGNQPQHF | TGTGCCAGCAGCATTCGTGGTGTGGGAGGCAATCAGCCCCAGCATTTT
TRBJ2-3 | TRBV19 | . | TRBD2 | CASSPRTSGGNTDTQYF | TGTGCCAGTAGTCCTCGGACTAGCGGGGGGAACACGGATACGCAGTATTTT
TRBJ1-1 | TRBV5-4 | once | TRBD1 | CASSLAGQGSPEAFF | TGTGCCAGCAGCTTGGCAGGACAGGGGTCGCCTGAAGCTTTCTTT
TRBJ2-2 | TRBV7-9 | . | . | CASSLAGTGNTGELFF | TGTGCCAGCAGCTTAGCCGGGACTGGGAACACCGGGGAGCTGTTTTTT
TRBJ1-1 | TRBV10-3 | . | TRBD1 | CAIRGQGDTEAFF | TGTGCCATCAGGGGACAGGGTGACACTGAAGCTTTCTTT
TRBJ2-5 | TRBV19 | . | TRBD1 | CASSIGAGGGETQYF | TGTGCCAGTAGTATAGGAGCAGGGGGCGGAGAGACCCAGTACTTC
TRBJ1-4 | TRBV28 | . | TRBD1 | CASSLTGHRGNEKLFF | TGTGCCAGCAGTTTGACAGGCCACAGGGGCAATGAAAAACTGTTTTTT
TRBJ1-6 | TRBV28 | . | . | CASSFANYNSPLHF | TGTGCCAGCAGTTTCGCGAATTATAATTCACCCCTCCACTTT
TRBJ2-1 | TRBV5-1 | . | TRBD2 | CASSVGLAGGVNEQFF | TGCGCCAGCAGCGTGGGACTAGCGGGGGGGGTTAATGAGCAGTTCTTC
TRBJ2-7 | TRBV10-3 | . | TRBD2 | CAISGHSAGLSYEQYF | TGTGCCATCAGCGGACATTCAGCGGGACTCTCCTACGAGCAGTACTTC